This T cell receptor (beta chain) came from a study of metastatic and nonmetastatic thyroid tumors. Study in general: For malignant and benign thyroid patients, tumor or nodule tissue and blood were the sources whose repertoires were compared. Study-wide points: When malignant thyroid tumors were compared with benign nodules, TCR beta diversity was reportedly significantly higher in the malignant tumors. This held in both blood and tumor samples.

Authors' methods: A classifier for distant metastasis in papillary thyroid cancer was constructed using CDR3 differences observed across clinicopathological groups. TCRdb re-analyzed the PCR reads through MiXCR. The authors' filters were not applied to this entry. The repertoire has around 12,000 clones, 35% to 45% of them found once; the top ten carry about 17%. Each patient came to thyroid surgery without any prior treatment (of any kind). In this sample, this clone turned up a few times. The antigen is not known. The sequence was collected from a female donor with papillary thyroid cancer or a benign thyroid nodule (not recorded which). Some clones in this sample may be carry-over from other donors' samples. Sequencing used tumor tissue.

CDR3 DNA sequence: TGTGCCAGCAGTCCCCGACAGTATAATTCACCCCTCCACTTT. Translated: CASSPRQYNSPLHF. V and J are TRBV6-2 or TRBV6-3 and TRBJ1-6, with a tentative D call TRBD1 (5 bases). Per germline, CDR1 MNHEY and CDR2 SVGEGT. Trimming cost V 5 bases and J 4 bases, with 9 bases left between them. The CDR3 has 14 amino acids.